This T cell receptor beta chain was recovered during a study of control samples from healthy donors and cancer patients. Per the germline V gene, CDR1 is LNHNV and CDR2 is YYDKDF (reference sequence). This CDR3 is built from 13 residues. Unmatched junction bases numbered 8, after V lost 4 bases and J lost 11 bases. The table came from immunoSEQ multiplex PCR; TCRdb's copy has only in-frame clones and leaves some out. The sample holds 150,000 to 200,000 clones, around 93% seen once. What was sequenced was blood. The rearrangement joins TRBV15 to TRBJ2-4, with 7 bases aligning to TRBD1. The TCR originated in a man aged 18 to 29 in good health. This chain's CDR3 is CATSKETGFVQYF. DNA for the CDR3: TGTGCCACCAGCAAGGAGACAGGGTTTGTTCAGTACTTC.